This is a list of T cell receptor beta chains from one sample in a study of CD8 T cells in ankylosing spondylitis. TCRdb recomputed calls from the 5' RACE reads with MiXCR, one row per CDR3 protein. The data hold around 440,000 distinct CDR3 sequences, with roughly 15% observed a single time. Sequencing was carried out using blood, either unsorted or a sorted T cell fraction (not recorded which). All receptors come from a male donor with ankylosing spondylitis. CDR3s include the opening cysteine and the closing phenylalanine or tryptophan. The order of the fields is V gene, D gene, clone size, J gene, CDR3 protein, CDR3 DNA. A D gene is named only where the DNA matches it firmly. Rows may omit the clone size; those that give it use once, few, many or a size class.

TRBV10-3,.,.,TRBJ1-5,CAISVGGQMNQPQHF,TGTGCCATCAGTGTTGGAGGACAGATGAATCAGCCCCAGCATTTT
TRBV7-9,TRBD2,few,TRBJ2-1,CASRPSGAYEQFF,TGTGCCAGCAGGCCTAGCGGGGCTTATGAGCAGTTCTTC
TRBV20-1,.,.,TRBJ2-7,CSAKLSYEQYF,TGCAGTGCTAAGCTATCCTACGAGCAGTACTTC
TRBV6-1,.,.,TRBJ2-7,CASSERPPSSYEQYF,TGTGCCAGCAGTGAACGGCCACCAAGCTCCTACGAGCAGTACTTC
TRBV5-1,TRBD2,.,TRBJ2-1,CASRGMAGEGYNEQFF,TGCGCCAGCAGGGGAATGGCGGGAGAGGGCTACAATGAGCAGTTCTTC
TRBV28,.,few,TRBJ2-3,CASSPANTQYF,TGTGCCAGCAGTCCCGCCAATACGCAGTATTTT
TRBV28,.,.,TRBJ1-5,CASIVGTAYSNQPQHF,TGTGCCAGCATAGTCGGGACCGCCTATAGCAATCAGCCCCAGCATTTT
TRBV6-5,.,.,TRBJ1-2,CASSYDLGPMDYGYTF,TGTGCCAGCAGTTACGATCTGGGACCGATGGACTATGGCTACACCTTC
TRBV30,.,few,TRBJ2-5,CAWSGSAQTQYF,TGTGCCTGGAGTGGGTCCGCCCAGACCCAGTACTTC
TRBV2,.,few,TRBJ1-3,CASGRSRSGNTIYF,TGTGCCAGCGGTCGATCACGGTCTGGAAACACCATATATTTT
TRBV27,.,.,TRBJ1-1,CASISTRLNTEAFF,TGTGCCAGCATTTCGACCAGGCTGAACACTGAAGCTTTCTTT
TRBV5-6,.,many,TRBJ2-6,CASSFDPHTYSGANVLTF,TGTGCCAGCAGCTTCGACCCACATACTTACTCTGGGGCCAACGTCCTGACTTTC
TRBV11-2,.,.,TRBJ2-5,CASSLDGGSGRETQYF,TGTGCCAGCAGCTTAGATGGTGGCTCCGGGCGGGAGACCCAGTACTTC
TRBV24-1,TRBD1,.,TRBJ1-1,CATSDPVLRDRTNTEAFF,TGTGCCACCAGTGATCCGGTGTTACGGGACAGGACTAACACTGAAGCTTTCTTT
TRBV11-2,TRBD2,.,TRBJ2-1,CASSSGLPGYNEQFF,TGTGCCAGCAGCTCGGGACTACCCGGTTACAATGAGCAGTTCTTC
TRBV11-2,TRBD1,many,TRBJ1-2,CASSLTGTNYGYTF,TGTGCCAGCAGCCTGACAGGGACTAACTATGGCTACACCTTC
TRBV28,.,.,TRBJ1-6,CASSLGGHDSPLHF,TGTGCCAGCAGTTTAGGAGGACATGATTCACCCCTCCACTTT
TRBV7-8,TRBD2,.,TRBJ2-2,CASTLAGVDTGELFF,TGTGCCAGCACACTAGCGGGAGTAGACACCGGGGAGCTGTTTTTT
TRBV12-3/TRBV12-4,.,many,TRBJ2-5,CASSLDGRSEETQYF,TGTGCCAGCAGTTTAGATGGACGGTCAGAAGAGACCCAGTACTTC
TRBV3-1,.,.,TRBJ1-1,CASSQESKVLADLNTEAFF,TGTGCCAGCAGCCAAGAAAGTAAAGTTTTAGCAGATTTAAACACTGAAGCTTTCTTT
TRBV11-2,.,few,TRBJ1-6,CASSWATARNSPLHF,TGTGCCAGCAGCTGGGCGACAGCCCGTAATTCACCCCTCCACTTT
TRBV20-1,.,few,TRBJ2-5,CSARRFSVASETQYF,TGCAGTGCCAGACGTTTCAGTGTGGCGTCGGAGACCCAGTACTTC
TRBV5-5,TRBD1,.,TRBJ1-1,CASSLLQGGGTEAFF,TGTGCCAGCAGCTTATTGCAGGGGGGTGGCACTGAAGCTTTCTTT
TRBV10-3,.,few,TRBJ2-1,CAISESGGWGNEQFF,TGTGCCATCAGTGAGTCGGGGGGCTGGGGCAATGAGCAGTTCTTC
TRBV6-2/TRBV6-3,TRBD2,.,TRBJ2-1,CASRKHTSGTYNEQFF,TGTGCCAGCAGGAAACATACTAGCGGAACCTACAATGAGCAGTTCTTC
TRBV10-3,.,many,TRBJ2-3,CAISEGSTDTQYF,TGTGCCATCAGTGAAGGTAGCACAGATACGCAGTATTTT
TRBV6-1,.,few,TRBJ2-2,CASGAGLYTGELFF,TGTGCCAGCGGGGCTGGACTTTACACCGGGGAGCTGTTTTTT
TRBV9,TRBD1,.,TRBJ2-3,CASSVVPGQGTDTQYF,TGTGCCAGCAGCGTAGTTCCGGGACAGGGGACAGATACGCAGTATTTT
TRBV9,TRBD1,many,TRBJ1-5,CASSIDRDQPQHF,TGTGCCAGCAGCATAGACAGGGACCAGCCCCAGCATTTT
TRBV6-1,.,few,TRBJ1-6,CASRLSSYNSPLHF,TGTGCCAGCAGATTGAGCTCCTATAATTCACCCCTCCACTTT
TRBV29-1,.,once,TRBJ1-1,CSVVGADTEAFF,TGCAGCGTTGTGGGGGCGGACACTGAAGCTTTCTTT
TRBV15,TRBD2,.,TRBJ2-1,CATSKLAGGVGEQFF,TGTGCCACCAGCAAACTAGCGGGAGGGGTAGGGGAGCAGTTCTTC
TRBV6-1,.,.,TRBJ2-7,CASSESGVYEQYF,TGTGCCAGCAGTGAATCGGGAGTCTACGAGCAGTACTTC
TRBV6-2/TRBV6-3,TRBD1,.,TRBJ2-6,CASSQGALGANVLTF,TGTGCCAGCAGTCAGGGGGCGCTTGGGGCCAACGTCCTGACTTTC
TRBV28,.,many,TRBJ2-7,CASSLGVRDWRNYEQYF,TGTGCCAGCAGTTTGGGGGTAAGGGACTGGAGGAATTACGAGCAGTACTTC
TRBV4-2,TRBD2,.,TRBJ2-3,CASSQDTSGGPDTQYF,TGTGCCAGCAGCCAAGATACTAGCGGGGGGCCCGATACGCAGTATTTT
TRBV7-6,.,few,TRBJ2-3,CASSQANSVTDTQYF,TGTGCCAGCAGCCAAGCGAATTCGGTCACAGATACGCAGTATTTT
TRBV2,TRBD2,.,TRBJ2-3,CASSAGTSGRAPTDTQYF,TGTGCCAGCAGTGCTGGGACTAGCGGGAGGGCCCCCACAGATACGCAGTATTTT
TRBV7-3,TRBD1,.,TRBJ2-5,CASSSPGTAQETQYF,TGTGCCAGCAGCTCTCCCGGGACAGCTCAAGAGACCCAGTACTTC
TRBV5-1,.,few,TRBJ2-7,CASSSSASSYEQYF,TGCGCCAGCAGCAGTAGCGCGTCCTCCTACGAGCAGTACTTC
TRBV4-1,TRBD1,few,TRBJ2-7,CASSQDRDRVLTTYEQYF,TGCGCCAGCAGCCAAGATCGAGACAGGGTTCTAACCACCTACGAGCAGTACTTC
TRBV27,.,many,TRBJ1-2,CASSLHLTGFGYTF,TGTGCCAGCAGTTTACACCTGACCGGGTTTGGCTACACCTTC
TRBV5-1,.,.,TRBJ2-5,CASSLAGRGQETQYF,TGCGCCAGCAGCTTGGCCGGCCGGGGCCAAGAGACCCAGTACTTC
TRBV28,.,few,TRBJ1-2,CASTSGPKYGYTF,TGTGCCAGCACCTCGGGACCGAAATATGGCTACACCTTC
TRBV21-1,.,once,TRBJ1-1,CASSERQDMNTEAFF,TGTGCCAGCAGCGAGCGACAGGACATGAACACTGAAGCTTTCTTT
TRBV7-9,.,.,TRBJ2-2,CASSSYRTGAGELFF,TGTGCCAGCAGCTCCTATAGGACCGGGGCCGGGGAGCTGTTTTTT